Listed below are T cell receptor beta chains from one sample, sequenced in a study of T cell repertoires in cytomegalovirus infection. No antigens are known for them. TCRdb ran MiXCR on the reads and lists one entry per CDR3 protein. Seen here are 550,000 to 700,000 distinct CDR3 sequences, 40% observed once, and the top ten hold more than 40%. Material: cultured PBMCs, obtained from culture after CMV antigen stimulation. The receptors come from a human donor in good health (CMV status not recorded). Some clones in this sample may be carry-over from other donors' samples. The CDR3 runs from the conserved cysteine through the conserved F or W. The D gene is left open where the match is weak. Size tells how often a clone was seen (once, few, many) or the class of an expanded clone, and some rows leave it out.

j_gene,v_gene,abundance,d_gene,CDR3nt,CDR3aa
TRBJ2-3,TRBV7-6,.,.,TGTGCCAGCAGCTCGTGGGGTGCAGATACGCAGTATTTT,CASSSWGADTQYF
TRBJ2-3,TRBV11-2,.,.,TGTGCCAGCAGCTTAGTGAGGGGACCCCTTGATCGCACAGATACGCAGTATTTT,CASSLVRGPLDRTDTQYF
TRBJ2-4,TRBV5-4,.,.,TGTGCCAGCAGCGTCGGACTTGAAGCCAAAAACATTCAGTACTTC,CASSVGLEAKNIQYF
TRBJ2-5,TRBV20-1,once,.,TGCAGTGCTAGAGAAGCGTACCAAGAGACCCAGTACTTC,CSAREAYQETQYF
TRBJ2-6,TRBV4-3,few,.,TGCGCCAGCAGCCAACACAACCCTGGGGCCAACGTCCTGACTTTC,CASSQHNPGANVLTF
TRBJ1-4,TRBV7-9,few,.,TGTGCCAGCAGCCTTGGTGGGGGAAGTGATGAAAAACTGTTTTTT,CASSLGGGSDEKLFF
TRBJ1-1,TRBV7-9,.,.,TGTGCCAGCAGCTTAGCGAAGGGGAGCTATGGAGCGAACACTGAAGCTTTCTTT,CASSLAKGSYGANTEAFF
TRBJ1-2,TRBV7-2,many,.,TGTGCCAGCAGCTTGTACCCGGGCGGGACGGCCTATGGCTACACCTTC,CASSLYPGGTAYGYTF
TRBJ2-7,TRBV7-2,few,TRBD1,TGTGCCAGCAGCTTATCCTGGGACAGCCTCTACGAGCAGTACTTC,CASSLSWDSLYEQYF
TRBJ2-1,TRBV4-2,.,TRBD2,TGTGCCAGCAGCCGAATCAGCGGGGGGGCTTACAATGAGCAGTTCTTC,CASSRISGGAYNEQFF
TRBJ2-1,TRBV20-1,.,.,TGCAGTGCTAGCCCCCCAGGGGAGTTTGGCAATGAGCAGTTCTTC,CSASPPGEFGNEQFF
TRBJ1-2,TRBV12-3/TRBV12-4,.,.,TGTGCCAGCAGTTTTGGTGTCTCCGGCGATGGCTACACCTTC,CASSFGVSGDGYTF
TRBJ2-7,TRBV27,.,.,TGTGCCAGCAGTTTACGAGAACAGGGAACGGTTTACGAGCAGTACTTC,CASSLREQGTVYEQYF
TRBJ2-1,TRBV6-1,.,.,TGTGCCAGCAGTGACATGAGGCGAAACTACAATGAGCAGTTCTTC,CASSDMRRNYNEQFF
TRBJ2-2,TRBV29-1,.,.,TGCAGCGCTGGAGGGGGGACGATGAACACCGGGGAGCTGTTTTTT,CSAGGGTMNTGELFF
TRBJ2-5,TRBV11-2,.,TRBD1,TGTGCCAGCAGCCCGGGACAGGGGGCAAAAGAGACCCAGTACTTC,CASSPGQGAKETQYF
TRBJ2-1,TRBV4-3,few,.,TGCGCCAGCAGCCAAGAGTCCGGGTACAATGAGCAGTTCTTC,CASSQESGYNEQFF
TRBJ2-7,TRBV20-1,.,.,TGCAGTGCTAGAGATAGGCGACAGTGGGCCGCCGAGCAGTACTTC,CSARDRRQWAAEQYF
TRBJ2-4,TRBV7-2,few,TRBD1,TGTGCCAGCAGTCCACGACAGGGCGCAAACATTCAGTACTTC,CASSPRQGANIQYF
TRBJ1-1,TRBV5-1,once,.,TGCGCCAGCAGCCCCTCGGGTTCAGTCACTGAAGCTTTCTTT,CASSPSGSVTEAFF
TRBJ2-7,TRBV29-1,.,.,TGCAGCCTCCGCAGGGGGGAGTCCTACGAGCAGTACTTC,CSLRRGESYEQYF
TRBJ2-7,TRBV5-5,few,.,TGTGCCAGCAGCTTGGCGCTAACCGAGCAGTACTTC,CASSLALTEQYF
TRBJ2-7,TRBV12-3/TRBV12-4,.,.,TGTGCCAGCAGACCTCAGGACGGCTACGAGCAGTACTTC,CASRPQDGYEQYF
TRBJ2-5,TRBV28,.,TRBD1,TGTGCCAGCAGTTTCCTGACAGGGAAAGAGACCCAGTACTTC,CASSFLTGKETQYF